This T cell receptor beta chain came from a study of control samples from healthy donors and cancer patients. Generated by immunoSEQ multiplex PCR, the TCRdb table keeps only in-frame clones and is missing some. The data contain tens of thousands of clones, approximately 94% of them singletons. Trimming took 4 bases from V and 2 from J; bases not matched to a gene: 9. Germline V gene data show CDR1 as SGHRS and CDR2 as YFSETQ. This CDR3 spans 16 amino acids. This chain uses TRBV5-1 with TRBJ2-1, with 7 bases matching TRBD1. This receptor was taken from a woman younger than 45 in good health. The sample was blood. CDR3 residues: CASSETGTVTYNEQFF. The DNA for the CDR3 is TGCGCCAGCAGCGAGACCGGGACAGTGACCTACAATGAGCAGTTCTTC.